The 30 T cell receptor beta chains given below trace back to one sample, sequenced in a study of brain metastases from non-small cell lung cancer (dated by TCRdb to 2018 to 2020). The method behind the library was the immunoSEQ multiplex PCR assay. TCRdb carries this immuneACCESS record with in-frame sequences only. Its versions omit some clonotypes, under half of them owing to an unresolved V gene in the studies checked, with the rest unexplained. The sample records 13,000 to 15,000 clones, about four fifths of which are singletons. Roughly 7.7% of the sample lies in the top ten. Sequencing input: primary lung tumor tissue. The cell subset or site label, as the study defines it: primary lung tumor paired with brain metastasis. All receptors derive from a donor older than 35 with non-small cell lung cancer.

This rearrangement joins TRBV6-5 to TRBJ1-2, with a weak D call TRBD1 (6 bases). This CDR3 is built from 12 residues. Trimming removed 7 bases at V and 4 bases at J, with 10 bases between. CDR1 is MNHEY, CDR2 SVGAGI, per germline. The CDR3 protein is CASTGTSYGYTF. The DNA for the CDR3 is TGTGCCAGCACCGGGACATCCTATGGCTACACCTTC.

This rearrangement joins TRBV27 to TRBJ2-5; D tentatively fits TRBD1 or TRBD2 (5 bases each). Germline V CDR1 and CDR2: MNHEY, SMNVEV (reference sequence). CDR3 length: 13 amino acids. Trimming removed 3 bases from V and 2 bases from J, with 7 bases in between. The CDR3 DNA reads as TGTGCCAGCAGTTTTGAGGGGCAAGAGACCCAGTACTTC. Translating it yields CASSFEGQETQYF.

J is TRBJ2-2 and V is TRBV5-1; D assignment may be TRBD1 or TRBD2 (5 bases each). CDR3 length: 14 amino acids. Trimming pared 7 bases from V and 0 bases from J, leaving 10 bases between. Germline V gene data show CDR1 as SGHRS and CDR2 as YFSETQ. CDR3 sequence reads: CASGDAANTGELFF. The DNA of the CDR3 is TGCGCCAGCGGGGACGCCGCGAACACCGGGGAGCTGTTTTTT.

The chain carries TRBV30 and TRBJ1-2; D is possibly TRBD1 (5 bases). V lost 1 base, J lost 6 bases, and 15 bases lay in between. There are 14 residues in the CDR3. Germline CDR1 reads GTSNPN; CDR2 reads SVGIG (reference sequence). CDR3 in DNA: TGTGCCTGGAGTGCCCTCAGGGTGGGGGATGGCTACACCTTC. Protein: CAWSALRVGDGYTF.

This chain uses TRBV5-6 with TRBJ2-2, with 7 bases lining up with TRBD1. Trimming cost V 7 bases and J 2 bases; bases outside gene matches: 5. This CDR3 is 14 amino acids long. Germline V gene data show CDR1 as SGHDT and CDR2 as YYEEEE. Written as DNA, the CDR3 is TGTGCCAGCGCCCGGGACAGCAACACCGGGGAGCTGTTTTTT. Protein: CASARDSNTGELFF.

V gene TRBV6-2 or TRBV6-3 combines with J gene TRBJ2-5; D unclear. The germline V gene has CDR1 MNHEY and CDR2 SVGEGT. This CDR3 comprises 12 residues. Trimming left V 4 bases short and J 4 bases short, with 7 bases between. The DNA of the CDR3 is TGTGCCAGCAGTTCCGGCGGAGAGACCCAGTACTTC. This codes for CASSSGGETQYF.

The chain has TRBV10-3 and TRBJ1-1; D may be TRBD1 (5 bases). CDR3 size: 13 residues. Germline V CDR1 and CDR2: ENHRY, SYGVKD. V was clipped by 6 bases and J by 3 bases, with 11 bases between them. The CDR3 spells CAIRGRGDTEAFF. In nucleotides, the CDR3 is TGTGCCATCAGGGGAAGGGGTGACACTGAAGCTTTCTTT.

This clone is judged medium-sized. At the DNA level, this CDR3 is encoded by other sequences in the same sample as well. The CDR3 bases are TGCAGTGCGGGGAGGGGGCGCGAGCAGTACTTC. Residues: CSAGRGREQYF. The chain is built from TRBV20-1 and TRBJ2-7, with D possibly being TRBD1 or TRBD2 (7 bases each). The V gene's germline CDR1 is DFQATT and CDR2 SNEGSKA (reference sequence). This CDR3 comprises 11 residues. V lost 6 bases, J lost 6 bases, and 12 bases lay in between.

This chain links TRBV7-3 with TRBJ2-7; tentatively, D is TRBD2 (6 bases). CDR3 length: 13 amino acids. V gave up 3 bases and J gave up 5 bases, with 11 bases separating them. Germline CDR1 and CDR2: SGHTA and FQGTGA. The CDR3: CASSFGGTDEQYF. In DNA, the CDR3 is TGTGCCAGCAGCTTCGGGGGTACCGACGAGCAGTACTTC.

This chain joins TRBV7-3 and TRBJ1-6, with 10 bases matching TRBD1. Trimming removed 5 bases from V and 9 bases from J; junction bases left unmatched: 1. This CDR3 contains 13 residues. Germline CDR1 is SGHTA and CDR2 is FQGTGA. The CDR3 here is CASSRDRGSPLHF. The CDR3 DNA reads as TGTGCCAGCAGCCGGGACAGGGGTTCACCCCTCCACTTT. Looking up the rest from reference TRBV7-3 and TRBJ1-6 gives the full variable domain: GAGVSQTPSNKVTEKGKYVELRCDPISGHTALYWYRQSLGQGPEFLIYFQGTGAADDSGLPNDRFFAVRPEGSVSTLKIQRTERGDSAVYLCASSRDRGSPLHFGNGTRLTVT.

This clone has a single count. The V call is TRBV2, the J call TRBJ2-2; D gene uncertain. Germline V gene lookup returns CDR1 SNHLY and CDR2 FYNNEI. Trimming took off 10 bases at V and 1 base at J, with 7 bases between the two ends. CDR3 length: 12 amino acids. The CDR3 sequence is CANTVNTGELFF. The CDR3 nucleotides read TGTGCCAACACGGTGAACACCGGGGAGCTGTTTTTT.

J is TRBJ2-3 and V is TRBV29-1, with a weak D call TRBD1 (5 bases). V dropped 4 bases and J dropped 1 base, with 12 bases sitting between them. The germline CDR1 and CDR2 sequences are SQVTM and ANQGSEA. CDR3 length: 14 amino acids. CDR3 DNA: TGCAGCGTTGCACCACAGGACCGCACAGATACGCAGTATTTT. Encoded protein: CSVAPQDRTDTQYF.

The chain employs TRBV18 and TRBJ1-2; a possible D gene is TRBD1 (5 bases). CDR3 length: 15 residues. The V and J ends lost 1 base and 5 bases respectively, with 14 bases between them. The germline CDR1 and CDR2 sequences are KGHSH and LQKENI. CDR3 sequence reads: CASSPQFGTTYGYTF. Here the CDR3 DNA reads TGTGCCAGCTCACCACAGTTCGGGACCACATATGGCTACACCTTC. Drawing the rest from reference TRBV18 and TRBJ1-2, the complete variable domain is NAGVMQNPRHLVRRRGQEARLRCSPMKGHSHVYWYRQLPEEGLKFMVYLQKENIIDESGMPKERFSAEFPKEGPSILRIQQVVRGDSAAYFCASSPQFGTTYGYTFGSGTRLTVV.

This rearrangement joins TRBV15 to TRBJ1-5; D is ambiguous. Deletions cut 0 bases from V and 7 bases from J, with 7 bases between. The V gene's germline CDR1 is LNHNV and CDR2 YYDKDF (reference sequence). There are 13 residues in the CDR3. DNA of the CDR3: TGTGCCACCAGCAGAGATGAAAGACAGCCCCAGCATTTT. Its protein product is CATSRDERQPQHF.

On this clone: A single base separates this from a much larger clone, so it may be a read error. Other DNA sequences in this sample translate to the same CDR3. CDR3 in amino acids: CASDTRDSNQPQHF. DNA of the CDR3: TGTGCCAGTGATACTAGGGATAGCAATCAGCCCCAGCATTTT. This chain uses TRBV19 with TRBJ1-5; no reliable D call. The CDR3 runs to 14 residues. In germline, CDR1 is LNHDA, CDR2 SQIVND (reference sequence). V lost 8 bases and J 0 bases, leaving 11 bases between the germline ends.

The rearrangement joins TRBV5-1 to TRBJ2-3; 12 nucleotides align to TRBD1. Germline loops: CDR1 SGHRS, CDR2 YFSETQ. The V segment lost 6 bases and the J segment 7 bases; nucleotides outside the gene matches: 6. CDR3 length: 14 amino acids. CDR3 DNA sequence: TGCGCCAGCACCCCGGGACAGGGGGCATATACGCAGTATTTT. Residues: CASTPGQGAYTQYF. Looking up the rest from reference TRBV5-1 and TRBJ2-3 gives the full variable domain: KAGVTQTPRYLIKTRGQQVTLSCSPISGHRSVSWYQQTPGQGLQFLFEYFSETQRNKGNFPGRFSGRQFSNSRSEMNVSTLELGDSALYLCASTPGQGAYTQYFGPGTRLTVL.

The chain carries TRBV18 and TRBJ1-6, with TRBD1 as a possible D gene (6 bases). Per germline, CDR1 KGHSH and CDR2 LQKENI. V lost 5 bases to trimming and J lost 5 bases, with 13 bases between them. This CDR3 has 15 amino acids. This chain's CDR3 is CASSSADSHNSPLHF. CDR3 DNA sequence: TGTGCCAGCTCATCAGCGGACAGTCATAATTCACCCCTCCACTTT.

The chain uses TRBV6-2 or TRBV6-3 and TRBJ2-7; the match to TRBD2 covers 8 bases. Trimming cost V 0 bases and J 5 bases; bases outside gene matches: 9. Germline CDR1 reads MNHEY; CDR2 reads SVGEGT. The CDR3 has 16 residues. In DNA form, the CDR3 reads TGTGCCAGCAGTTACTCGGAACTAGCGGTTTGGGACGAGCAGTACTTC. Translating gives CASSYSELAVWDEQYF.

The chain links TRBV19 to TRBJ2-7; weak D call: TRBD1 (6 bases). There are 17 residues in the CDR3. V was clipped by 3 bases and J by 0 bases, with 18 bases between them. Germline loops: CDR1 LNHDA, CDR2 SQIVND (reference sequence). The DNA of the CDR3 is TGTGCCAGTAGTATTACGGGTAGGGGGACGAGCTCCTACGAGCAGTACTTC. Translating it yields CASSITGRGTSSYEQYF. Full variable domain (remainder filled in from reference TRBV19 and TRBJ2-7): DGGITQSPKYLFRKEGQNVTLSCEQNLNHDAMYWYRQDPGQGLRLIYYSQIVNDFQKGDIAEGYSVSREKKESFPLTVTSAQKNPTAFYLCASSITGRGTSSYEQYFGPGTRLTVT.

The chain is built from TRBV24-1 and TRBJ2-5, with 8 bases identical to TRBD2. The CDR3 consists of 15 residues. With 4 bases clipped from V and 1 base from J, the junction kept 4 bases outside the gene matches. From germline, CDR1 is KGHDR and CDR2 SFDVKD. CDR3 sequence (DNA): TGTGCCACCAGTGACTTTACTAGCGGCCAAGAGACCCAGTACTTC. Translating it yields CATSDFTSGQETQYF.

The chain is built from TRBV7-9 and TRBJ2-5; D is possibly TRBD2 (6 bases). Germline V gene data show CDR1 as SEHNR and CDR2 as FQNEAQ (reference sequence). Trimming pared 5 bases from V and 1 base from J, leaving 17 bases between. The CDR3 is made up of 16 amino acids. The CDR3 sequence: CASSVLGVRGQETQYF. The CDR3, as DNA: TGTGCCAGCAGCGTACTTGGTGTGCGGGGCCAAGAGACCCAGTACTTC.

The chain joins TRBV12-5 to TRBJ1-3; D gene unclear. The V and J ends lost 5 bases and 0 bases respectively, with 14 bases between them. CDR3 size: 16 residues. Germline values: CDR1 LGHNT, CDR2 FRNRAP. DNA for the CDR3: TGTGCTAGTGGTCTAACGACATCTAACTCTGGAAACACCATATATTTT. Translation gives CASGLTTSNSGNTIYF.

V gene TRBV7-7 combines with J gene TRBJ2-1; D remains unclear. Looked up from germline, CDR1 is SSHAT and CDR2 is FNYEAQ (reference sequence). CDR3 length: 13 residues. Trimming took 8 bases from V and 4 from J, leaving 12 bases between them. CDR3 in amino acids: CASSAGEYNEQFF. The CDR3 DNA sequence: TGTGCCAGCTCGGCAGGCGAATACAATGAGCAGTTCTTC.

The rearrangement links TRBV14 to TRBJ1-1; perhaps TRBD1 as D (6 bases). This CDR3 contains 17 residues. Between the trimmed V and J ends, which lost 4 bases and 4 bases, there was a span of 22 bases. In germline, CDR1 is SGHDN, CDR2 FVKESK. This chain's CDR3 is CASSPPADRPRSTEAFF. DNA of the CDR3: TGTGCCAGCAGCCCTCCGGCGGACAGACCTAGGAGCACTGAAGCTTTCTTT.

The V call is TRBV4-1, the J call TRBJ1-1; maybe TRBD1 (6 bases). Deletions cut 4 bases from V and 3 bases from J, with 12 bases between. Per germline, CDR1 MGHRA and CDR2 YSYEKL. This CDR3 is 14 amino acids long. CDR3 DNA sequence: TGCGCCAGCAGCCTGTTGGCAGGGGACACTGAAGCTTTCTTT. It yields the protein CASSLLAGDTEAFF.

The chain recombines TRBV7-9 with TRBJ1-1; D is uncertain. V lost 3 bases to trimming and J lost 0 bases, with 5 bases between them. Germline lookup yields CDR1 SEHNR and CDR2 FQNEAQ (reference sequence). There are 13 residues in the CDR3. In nucleotides, the CDR3 is TGTGCCAGCAGCTTCACCATGAACACTGAAGCTTTCTTT. Translating it yields CASSFTMNTEAFF. The variable domain in full, with the rest retrieved from reference TRBV7-9 and TRBJ1-1, is DTGVSQNPRHKITKRGQNVTFRCDPISEHNRLYWYRQTLGQGPEFLTYFQNEAQLEKSRLLSDRFSAERPKGSFSTLEIQRTEQGDSAMYLCASSFTMNTEAFFGQGTRLTVV.

The chain joins TRBV5-6 to TRBJ1-2; TRBD1 is a possible D gene (5 bases). V shed 4 bases and J shed 4 bases, with 17 bases lying between them. The length of the CDR3 is 15 residues. Germline V gene sequence: CDR1 SGHDT, CDR2 YYEEEE. For the CDR3, the DNA is TGTGCCAGCAGCCGGAGGGGCCAGGGTACCTATGGCTACACCTTC. It encodes CASSRRGQGTYGYTF.

V usage is TRBV7-2 and J usage is TRBJ1-2; maybe TRBD1 (6 bases). CDR3 length equals 16 residues. Germline V gives CDR1 SGHTA, CDR2 FQGNSA. V lost 7 bases and J lost 4, with 22 bases in between. The DNA for the CDR3 is TGTGCCAGCATCCCAGGGGCAGGGAACCCCTCCTATGGCTACACCTTC. Translating gives CASIPGAGNPSYGYTF. The full variable domain, rest sourced from reference TRBV7-2 and TRBJ1-2, is GAGVSQSPSNKVTEKGKDVELRCDPISGHTALYWYRQSLGQGLEFLIYFQGNSAPDKSGLPSDRFSAERTGGSVSTLTIQRTQQEDSAVYLCASIPGAGNPSYGYTFGSGTRLTVV.

The chain employs TRBV5-6 and TRBJ2-3; no firm D call. V lost 0 bases, J lost 4 bases, and 12 bases lay in between. The CDR3 is made up of 15 amino acids. Germline CDR1 and CDR2: SGHDT and YYEEEE. CDR3 bases: TGTGCCAGCAGCTTGGGTTCTCTCACGGCAGATACGCAGTATTTT. It translates to CASSLGSLTADTQYF.

This rearrangement joins TRBV27 to TRBJ1-1; D may be TRBD1 (5 bases). CDR1 is MNHEY, CDR2 SMNVEV, per germline (reference sequence). V shed 2 bases and J shed 8 bases, with 18 bases lying between them. The CDR3 length is 15 residues. The CDR3 sequence: CASSLLRGVKDEAFF. Written as DNA, the CDR3 is TGTGCCAGCAGTTTACTTAGAGGGGTCAAAGACGAAGCTTTCTTT.